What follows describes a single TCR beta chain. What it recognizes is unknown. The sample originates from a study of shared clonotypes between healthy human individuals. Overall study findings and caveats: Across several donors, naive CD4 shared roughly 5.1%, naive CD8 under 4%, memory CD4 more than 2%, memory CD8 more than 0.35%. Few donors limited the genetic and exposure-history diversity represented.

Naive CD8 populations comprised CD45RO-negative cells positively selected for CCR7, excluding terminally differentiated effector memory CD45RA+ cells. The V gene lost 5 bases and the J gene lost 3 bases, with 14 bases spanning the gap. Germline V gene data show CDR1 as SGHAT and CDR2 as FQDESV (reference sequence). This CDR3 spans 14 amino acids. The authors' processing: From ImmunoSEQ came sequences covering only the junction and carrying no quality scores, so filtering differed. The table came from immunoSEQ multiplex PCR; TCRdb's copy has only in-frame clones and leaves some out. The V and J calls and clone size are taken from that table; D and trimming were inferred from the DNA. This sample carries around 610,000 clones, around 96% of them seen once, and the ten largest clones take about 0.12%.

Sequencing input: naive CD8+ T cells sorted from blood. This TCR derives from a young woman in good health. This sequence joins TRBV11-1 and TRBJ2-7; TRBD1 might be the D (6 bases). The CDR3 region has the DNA TGTGCCAGCAGCCTAGGGGGAGACAGCTACGAGCAGTACTTC. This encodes CASSLGGDSYEQYF.